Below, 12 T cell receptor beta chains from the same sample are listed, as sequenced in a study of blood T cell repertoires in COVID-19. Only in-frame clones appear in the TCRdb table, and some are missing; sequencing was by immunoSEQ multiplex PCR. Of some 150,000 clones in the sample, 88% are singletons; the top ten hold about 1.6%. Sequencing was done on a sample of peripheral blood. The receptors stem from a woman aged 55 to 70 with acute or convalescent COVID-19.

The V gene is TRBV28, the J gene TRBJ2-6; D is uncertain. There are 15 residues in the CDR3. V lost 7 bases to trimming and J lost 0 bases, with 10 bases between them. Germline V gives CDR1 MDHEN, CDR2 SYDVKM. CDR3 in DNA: TGTGCCAGCATAGACACTGACTCTGGGGCCAACGTCCTGACTTTC. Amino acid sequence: CASIDTDSGANVLTF.

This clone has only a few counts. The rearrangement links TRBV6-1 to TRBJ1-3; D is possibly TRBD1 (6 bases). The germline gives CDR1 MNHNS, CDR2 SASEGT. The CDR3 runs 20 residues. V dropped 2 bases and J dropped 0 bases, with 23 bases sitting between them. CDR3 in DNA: TGTGCCAGCAGTGAATGGGTCAGGGGACAACTATTAAGCTCTGGAAACACCATATATTTT. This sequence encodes CASSEWVRGQLLSSGNTIYF.

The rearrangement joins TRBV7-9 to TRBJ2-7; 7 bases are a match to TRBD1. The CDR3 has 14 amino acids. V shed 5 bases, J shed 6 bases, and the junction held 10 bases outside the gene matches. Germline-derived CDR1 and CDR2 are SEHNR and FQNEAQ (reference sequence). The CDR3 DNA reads TGTGCCAGCAGCCCCGGGACAGACCAGCCCGAGCAGTACTTC. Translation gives CASSPGTDQPEQYF.

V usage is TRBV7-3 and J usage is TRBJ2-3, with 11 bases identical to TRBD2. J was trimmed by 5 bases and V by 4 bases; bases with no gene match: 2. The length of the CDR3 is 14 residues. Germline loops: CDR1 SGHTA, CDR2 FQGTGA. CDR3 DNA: TGTGCCAGCAGCTATAGCGGGGGGGAAGATACGCAGTATTTT. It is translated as CASSYSGGEDTQYF.

CDR3 residues: CASSLAQNYGYTF. The CDR3 DNA reads as TGTGCCAGCAGTTTAGCACAGAACTATGGCTACACCTTC. V usage is TRBV12-3 or TRBV12-4 and J usage is TRBJ1-2; D is unclear. Trimming pared 0 bases from V and 2 bases from J, leaving 4 bases between. The CDR3 covers 13 residues.

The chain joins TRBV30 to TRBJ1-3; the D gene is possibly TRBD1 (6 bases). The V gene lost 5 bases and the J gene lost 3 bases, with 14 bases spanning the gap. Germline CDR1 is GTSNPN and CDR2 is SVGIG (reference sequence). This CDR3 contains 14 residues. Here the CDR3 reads CAWDRGAGGNTIYF. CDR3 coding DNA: TGTGCCTGGGACCGGGGGGCAGGTGGAAACACCATATATTTT.

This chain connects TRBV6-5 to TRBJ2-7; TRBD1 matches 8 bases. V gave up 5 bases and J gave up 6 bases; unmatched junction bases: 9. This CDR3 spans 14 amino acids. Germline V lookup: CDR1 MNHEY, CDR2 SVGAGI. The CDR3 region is CASSPTDRDGEQYF. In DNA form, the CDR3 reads TGTGCCAGCAGTCCCACGGACAGGGATGGCGAGCAGTACTTC.

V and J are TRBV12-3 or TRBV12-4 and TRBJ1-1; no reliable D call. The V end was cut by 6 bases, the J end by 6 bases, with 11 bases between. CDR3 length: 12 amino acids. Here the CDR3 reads CASSTGFSEAFF. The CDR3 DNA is TGTGCCAGCAGCACGGGATTCTCTGAAGCTTTCTTT.

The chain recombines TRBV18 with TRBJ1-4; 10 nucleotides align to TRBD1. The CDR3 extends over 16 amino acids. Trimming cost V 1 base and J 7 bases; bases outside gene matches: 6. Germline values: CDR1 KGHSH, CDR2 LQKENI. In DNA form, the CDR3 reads TGTGCCAGCTCACCACTTAACGACAGGGGGCCTGAAAAACTGTTTTTT. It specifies CASSPLNDRGPEKLFF.

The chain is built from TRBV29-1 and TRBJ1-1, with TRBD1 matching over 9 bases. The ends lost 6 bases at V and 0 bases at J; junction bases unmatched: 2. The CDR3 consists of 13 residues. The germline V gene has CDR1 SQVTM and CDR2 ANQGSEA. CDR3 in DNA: TGCAGCGTCGGACAGGGGTTGAACACTGAAGCTTTCTTT. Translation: CSVGQGLNTEAFF. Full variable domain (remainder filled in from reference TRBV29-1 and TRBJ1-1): SAVISQKPSRDICQRGTSLTIQCQVDSQVTMMFWYRQQPGQSLTLIATANQGSEATYESGFVIDKFPISRPNLTFSTLTVSNMSPEDSSIYLCSVGQGLNTEAFFGQGTRLTVV.

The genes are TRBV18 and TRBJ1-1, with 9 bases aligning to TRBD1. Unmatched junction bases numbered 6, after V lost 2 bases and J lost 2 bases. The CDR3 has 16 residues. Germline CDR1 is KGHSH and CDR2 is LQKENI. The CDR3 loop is CASSPISGQGNTEAFF. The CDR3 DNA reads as TGTGCCAGCTCACCAATTTCGGGACAGGGAAACACTGAAGCTTTCTTT.

The DNA for the CDR3 is TGTGCCAGCAGCTTAGGGGGGACAGGGGCGCAGCCCCAGCATTTT. It translates to CASSLGGTGAQPQHF. The rearrangement joins TRBV7-2 to TRBJ1-5; 10 positions agree with TRBD1. Germline V gene sequence: CDR1 SGHTA, CDR2 FQGNSA. The J segment lost 7 bases and the V segment lost 1 base, leaving 4 bases of the junction unmatched. The CDR3 is 15 residues long.